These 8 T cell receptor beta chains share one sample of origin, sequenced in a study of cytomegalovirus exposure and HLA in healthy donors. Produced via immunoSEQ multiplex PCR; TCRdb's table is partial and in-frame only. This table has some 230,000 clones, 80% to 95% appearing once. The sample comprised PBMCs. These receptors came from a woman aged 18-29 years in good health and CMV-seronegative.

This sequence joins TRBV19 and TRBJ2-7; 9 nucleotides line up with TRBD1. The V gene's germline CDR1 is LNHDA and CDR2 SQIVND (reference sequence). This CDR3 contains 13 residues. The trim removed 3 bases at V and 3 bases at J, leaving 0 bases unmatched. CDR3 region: CASSMTGGYEQYF. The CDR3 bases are TGTGCCAGTAGTATGACAGGGGGCTACGAGCAGTACTTC.

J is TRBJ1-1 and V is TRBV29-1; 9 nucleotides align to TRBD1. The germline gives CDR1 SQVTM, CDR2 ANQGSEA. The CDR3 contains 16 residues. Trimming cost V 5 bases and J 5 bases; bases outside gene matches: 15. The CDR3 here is CSVRTGVFLLWTEAFF. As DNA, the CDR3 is TGCAGCGTTCGGACAGGGGTGTTTCTGTTGTGGACTGAAGCTTTCTTT.

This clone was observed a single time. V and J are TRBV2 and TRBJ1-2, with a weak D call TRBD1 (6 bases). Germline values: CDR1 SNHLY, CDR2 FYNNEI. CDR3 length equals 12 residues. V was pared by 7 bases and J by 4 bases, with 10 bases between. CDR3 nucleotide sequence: TGTGCCAGCACCGGACAGCTCTATGGCTACACCTTC. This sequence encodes CASTGQLYGYTF.

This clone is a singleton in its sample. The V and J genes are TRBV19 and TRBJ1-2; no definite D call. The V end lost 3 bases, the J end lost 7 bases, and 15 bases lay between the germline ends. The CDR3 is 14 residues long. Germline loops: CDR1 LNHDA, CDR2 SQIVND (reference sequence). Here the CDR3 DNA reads TGTGCCAGTAGTATGAACACGGCGACACGTGGCTACACCTTC. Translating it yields CASSMNTATRGYTF.

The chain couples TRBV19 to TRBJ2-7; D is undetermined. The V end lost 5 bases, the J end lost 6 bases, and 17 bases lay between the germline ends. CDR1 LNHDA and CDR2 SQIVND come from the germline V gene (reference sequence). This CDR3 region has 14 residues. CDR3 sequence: CASSPRGSSVEQYF. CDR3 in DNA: TGTGCCAGTAGTCCGCGCGGTTCTAGTGTCGAGCAGTACTTC. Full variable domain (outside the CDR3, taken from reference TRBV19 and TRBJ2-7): DGGITQSPKYLFRKEGQNVTLSCEQNLNHDAMYWYRQDPGQGLRLIYYSQIVNDFQKGDIAEGYSVSREKKESFPLTVTSAQKNPTAFYLCASSPRGSSVEQYFGPGTRLTVT.

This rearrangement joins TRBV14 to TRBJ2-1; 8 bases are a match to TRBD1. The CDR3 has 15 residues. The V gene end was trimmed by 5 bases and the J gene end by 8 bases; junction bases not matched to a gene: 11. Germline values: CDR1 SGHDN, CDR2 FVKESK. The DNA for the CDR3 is TGTGCCAGCAGCTCGGACAGGGAATGGGTAGATGAGCAGTTCTTC. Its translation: CASSSDREWVDEQFF.

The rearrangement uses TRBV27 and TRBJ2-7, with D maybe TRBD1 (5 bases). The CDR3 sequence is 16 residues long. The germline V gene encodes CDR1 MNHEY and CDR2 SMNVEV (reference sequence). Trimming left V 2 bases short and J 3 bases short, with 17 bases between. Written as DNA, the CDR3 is TGTGCCAGCAGTTTAAGTAGGGCGTCAGGGCGCTACGAGCAGTACTTC. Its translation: CASSLSRASGRYEQYF.

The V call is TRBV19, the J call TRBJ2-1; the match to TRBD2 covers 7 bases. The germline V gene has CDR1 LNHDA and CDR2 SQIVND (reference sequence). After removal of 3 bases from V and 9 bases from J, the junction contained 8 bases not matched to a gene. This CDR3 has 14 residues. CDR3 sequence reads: CASSIGAGVTEQFF. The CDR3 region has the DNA TGTGCCAGTAGTATTGGGGCGGGAGTGACTGAGCAGTTCTTC.